This is a list of T cell receptor beta chains from one sample in a study of siplizumab effects on memory and regulatory T cells. Clones were read by immunoSEQ multiplex PCR, and TCRdb kept only the in-frame ones, dropping some. The table includes 85,000 to 130,000 clones, around 92% detected once. Material for sequencing was CD4+ T cells sorted from blood. These receptors all come from a human donor in good health. Some clones in this sample may be carry-over from other donors' samples. Each CDR3 is given with its conserved first and last residue. The order of the fields is V gene, CDR3 length, J gene, CDR3 protein.

TRBV29-1	11	TRBJ2-3	CSVLVTDTQYF
TRBV14	16	TRBJ1-1	CASSQDQRAINTEAFF
TRBV4-1	17	TRBJ2-7	CASSQGFGISGSYEQYF
TRBV2	15	TRBJ2-7	CASRHPGQGNYEQYF
TRBV27	15	TRBJ1-2	CASSLSPRTQYGYTF
TRBV11-2	13	TRBJ1-2	CASSLGQANGYTF
TRBV29-1	12	TRBJ2-3	CSERLDPDTQYF
TRBV6-1	11	TRBJ2-7	CASGITYEQYF
TRBV29-1	16	TRBJ2-5	CSVEGGQGANRETQYF
TRBV5-4	17	TRBJ2-2	CASSPEWVSGRGGELFF
TRBV21-1	16	TRBJ2-4	CASTKRGRRELNIQYF
TRBV29-1	11	TRBJ2-5	CSVVREGTQYF
TRBV13	18	TRBJ2-3	CASRAGTSGRKSTDTQYF
TRBV28	14	TRBJ1-5	CASSFAASNQPQHF
TRBV30	14	TRBJ1-5	CAWSKGLSNQPQHF
TRBV5-6	15	TRBJ1-2	CASSFPGQGFYGYTF
TRBV2	13	TRBJ1-1	CASSGGAGTEAFF
TRBV6-5	12	TRBJ2-7	CASPPLMHEQYF
TRBV28	13	TRBJ2-7	CASLSGSVFEQYF
TRBV5-1	14	TRBJ2-1	CASSLVVTGNEQFF
TRBV4-1	18	TRBJ2-5	CASSPSLWTSGMRETQYF
TRBV5-6	14	TRBJ2-3	CASSWGVGTDTQYF
TRBV28	12	TRBJ2-1	CASSSSGNEQFF
TRBV19	15	TRBJ1-1	CASSPRQGLNTEAFF
TRBV11-3	13	TRBJ1-1	CASSQEANTEAFF
TRBV10-1	12	TRBJ1-5	CASIRGHQPQHF
TRBV21-1	18	TRBJ2-2	CASSKEGVTTLDTGELFF
TRBV11-2	16	TRBJ2-2	CASSLLALGGTGELFF
TRBV2	10	TRBJ2-7	CASGLYEQYF
TRBV11-1	15	TRBJ1-6	CASMQTDAYNSPLHF
TRBV7-3	15	TRBJ1-2	CASSLSSGETYGYTF
TRBV5-1	14	TRBJ2-1	CASSSDTRDNEQFF
TRBV28	15	TRBJ2-1	CASSLAVRSYNEQFF
TRBV7-2	18	TRBJ2-1	CASSLRGSGMGRHNEQFF
TRBV5-8	15	TRBJ1-1	CASTPGGYVNTEAFF
TRBV4-2	16	TRBJ2-7	CASSQDREEPSYEQYF
TRBV11-3	13	TRBJ1-1	CASSLDQGARAFF
TRBV5-1	19	TRBJ2-1	CASSLGRVRLAGVFNEQFF
TRBV13	17	TRBJ2-3	CASSARTSGGVTDTQYF
TRBV7-9	14	TRBJ1-4	CASSLARGFDELFF
TRBV7-2	15	TRBJ2-4	CASSLAGLGKNIQYF
TRBV6-1	14	TRBJ2-1	CASRRLAGVGEQFF